This T cell receptor beta chain was captured in a study of OX40 agonist ivuxolimab in advanced cancers. This CDR3 has 13 amino acids. From germline, CDR1 is SNHLY and CDR2 FYNNEI. The V gene lost 4 bases and the J gene lost 8 bases, with 14 bases spanning the gap. The assay was immunoSEQ multiplex PCR, and TCRdb's table has in-frame clones only and misses some. This table holds 60,000 to 100,000 clones, approximately 87% found once. This clone has only a few counts. The sample consisted of CD4+ or CD8+ T cells sorted from blood, taken in a trial of the OX40 agonist ivuxolimab. The V and J genes are TRBV2 and TRBJ1-2, with D perhaps matching TRBD1 (6 bases). This TCR was recovered from an adult with an advanced solid tumor such as melanoma, head and neck, liver or kidney cancer. In DNA, the CDR3 is TGTGCCAGCAGTGGACAGGTTGTAGGAGGCTACACCTTC. Amino acids: CASSGQVVGGYTF. Complete variable domain (other parts from reference TRBV2 and TRBJ1-2): EPEVTQTPSHQVTQMGQEVILRCVPISNHLYFYWYRQILGQKVEFLVSFYNNEISEKSEIFDDQFSVERPDGSNFTLKIRSTKLEDSAMYFCASSGQVVGGYTFGSGTRLTVV.